This passage covers 25 T cell receptor beta chains from one sample sequenced in a study of response to subunit inactivated influenza vaccine. TCRdb itself ran the RT-PCR reads through MiXCR, one entry per CDR3 protein. The sample carries a few hundred thousand distinct CDR3 sequences, 21% recorded once. Source: PBMCs from blood, taken 21 months after vaccination. The receptors stem from a man in his fifties or sixties who received an inactivated influenza vaccine.

This clonotype was seen at least ten times. The gene calls are TRBV4-3 and TRBJ1-6, with a possible D match to TRBD1 (5 bases). The V end lost 1 base, the J end lost 8 bases, and 6 bases lay between the germline ends. Germline V lookup: CDR1 LGHNA, CDR2 YSLEER. This CDR3 is 13 amino acids long. CDR3 bases: TGCGCCAGCAGCCAAGTGGGGCATTCACCCCTCCACTTT. It encodes CASSQVGHSPLHF.

The rearrangement joins TRBV28 to TRBJ1-1; D uncertain. The germline CDR1 and CDR2 sequences are MDHEN and SYDVKM. The CDR3 spans 12 residues. The V and J ends lost 3 bases and 3 bases respectively, with 5 bases between them. CDR3 in amino acids: CASSFRHTEAFF. The CDR3 bases are TGTGCCAGCAGTTTTAGACACACTGAAGCTTTCTTT.

V gene TRBV10-3 combines with J gene TRBJ2-2; TRBD2 aligns across 8 bases. The CDR3 totals 15 residues. Germline V CDR1 and CDR2: ENHRY, SYGVKD. V trimming: 6 bases; J trimming: 4 bases; junction bases outside the gene matches: 7. In DNA form, the CDR3 reads TGTGCCATCAGCTACGGGGGGGCAGGCACCGGGGAGCTGTTTTTT. Its protein product is CAISYGGAGTGELFF.

There are many counts of this clonotype. The chain employs TRBV15 and TRBJ1-2, with a possible D match to TRBD1 (5 bases). V was clipped by 0 bases and J by 4 bases, with 12 bases between them. Germline V CDR1 and CDR2: LNHNV, YYDKDF (reference sequence). There are 15 residues in the CDR3. CDR3 sequence: CATSRERGLGYGYTF. DNA of the CDR3: TGTGCCACCAGCAGAGAAAGGGGACTCGGCTATGGCTACACCTTC.

This clonotype was seen only a few times. This rearrangement joins TRBV24-1 to TRBJ2-1, with TRBD2 identical over 12 bases. This CDR3 is built from 16 residues. The germline V gene encodes CDR1 KGHDR and CDR2 SFDVKD. The V and J ends lost 5 bases and 7 bases, in that order; junction bases with no gene match: 8. CDR3 in DNA: TGTGCCACCAGTGCCACTAGCGGGAGGTATGGGAATGAGCAGTTCTTC. This encodes CATSATSGRYGNEQFF.

The chain joins TRBV28 to TRBJ1-2, with no clear D. Germline CDR1 reads MDHEN; CDR2 reads SYDVKM. The ends were cut back, 5 bases at V and 2 bases at J, with 15 bases in the middle. This CDR3 is built from 15 residues. The CDR3 sequence: CASSPTDVANYGYTF. The DNA for the CDR3 is TGTGCCAGCAGTCCCACCGACGTAGCGAACTATGGCTACACCTTC.

V usage is TRBV12-3 or TRBV12-4 and J usage is TRBJ2-7, with D tentatively TRBD1 or TRBD2 (5 bases each). This CDR3 has 15 amino acids. V lost 6 bases and J 0 bases, leaving 15 bases between the germline ends. The CDR3 bases are TGTGCCAGCAGGCCCACCGGGACCTACTCCTACGAGCAGTACTTC. This sequence encodes CASRPTGTYSYEQYF.

Only a few counts were recorded for this clonotype. The CDR3 sequence: CSAGAGSGVTEAFF. CDR3 DNA sequence: TGCAGTGCTGGCGCAGGGAGTGGTGTGACTGAAGCTTTCTTT. The chain employs TRBV20-1 and TRBJ1-1; D possibly corresponds to TRBD1 (5 bases). CDR1 and CDR2 from the germline V gene are DFQATT and SNEGSKA (reference sequence). Trimming stripped 5 bases from V and 5 bases from J, with 18 bases between. The CDR3 is 14 amino acids.

There are a few counts of this clonotype. The rearrangement links TRBV28 to TRBJ2-3; D is perhaps TRBD2 (5 bases). V gave up 6 bases and J gave up 2 bases, with 12 bases separating them. The germline V gene encodes CDR1 MDHEN and CDR2 SYDVKM. This CDR3 region has 14 residues. CDR3 in amino acids: CASSSSRHTDTQYF. The CDR3 coding sequence is TGTGCCAGCAGCTCTAGCAGACACACAGATACGCAGTATTTT. Together with reference TRBV28 and TRBJ2-3, the CDR3 gives the full variable domain: DVKVTQSSRYLVKRTGEKVFLECVQDMDHENMFWYRQDPGLGLRLIYFSYDVKMKEKGDIPEGYSVSREKKERFSLILESASTNQTSMYLCASSSSRHTDTQYFGPGTRLTVL.

The table lists this clonotype with a few counts. The chain couples TRBV5-1 to TRBJ2-3, with TRBD2 identical over 8 bases. CDR3 length: 17 residues. The V gene's germline CDR1 is SGHRS and CDR2 YFSETQ. The V segment lost 1 base and the J segment 0 bases; nucleotides outside the gene matches: 7. For the CDR3, the DNA is TGCGCCAGCAGCTTGTCGAACGGGGGGGCCAGCACAGATACGCAGTATTTT. Its translation is CASSLSNGGASTDTQYF.

The DNA for the CDR3 is TGCAGTGCGGCCGGGACAGGGGAGAGGAATACTAATGAAAAACTGTTTTTT. Protein product: CSAAGTGERNTNEKLFF. The V call is TRBV20-1, the J call TRBJ1-4; 10 nucleotides match TRBD1. Germline CDR1 and CDR2: DFQATT and SNEGSKA (reference sequence). Trimming removed 6 bases from V and 2 bases from J; junction bases left unmatched: 12. The CDR3 loop spans 17 amino acids.

This clonotype was seen at least ten times. The rearrangement joins TRBV7-2 to TRBJ1-1; no clear D gene. The CDR3 totals 14 residues. Trimming pared 6 bases from V and 0 bases from J, leaving 11 bases between. Germline V gene sequence: CDR1 SGHTA, CDR2 FQGNSA. The CDR3 region has the DNA TGTGCCAGCAGTAAAAATACCCTGAACACTGAAGCTTTCTTT. As protein: CASSKNTLNTEAFF.

This clonotype was seen a few times. The V gene is TRBV10-3, the J gene TRBJ1-2, with 7 bases that match TRBD1. J gave up 3 bases and V 7 bases, and 8 bases lay outside the gene matches. This CDR3 comprises 14 residues. Germline V gene data show CDR1 as ENHRY and CDR2 as SYGVKD. The CDR3 DNA reads TGTGCCATCAAATCGGCAGGGGGAGACTATGGCTACACCTTC. Amino acids: CAIKSAGGDYGYTF.

Only a few counts were recorded for this clonotype. The V call is TRBV12-3 or TRBV12-4, the J call TRBJ1-1, with D uncertain. V dropped 0 bases and J dropped 0 bases, with 14 bases sitting between them. This CDR3 contains 17 residues. The DNA for the CDR3 is TGTGCCAGCAGTTTAGCGCTCGGGATTCCCATGAACACTGAAGCTTTCTTT. The encoded protein is CASSLALGIPMNTEAFF.

V usage is TRBV19 and J usage is TRBJ2-1; possibly TRBD1 or TRBD2 for D (5 bases each). Trimming took off 2 bases at V and 9 bases at J, with 14 bases between the two ends. This CDR3 contains 14 residues. The V gene's germline CDR1 is LNHDA and CDR2 SQIVND (reference sequence). CDR3 DNA: TGTGCCAGTAGTATATTTGAGGGGTATAGTGAGCAGTTCTTC. It encodes CASSIFEGYSEQFF.

CDR3 coding DNA: TGTGCCAGCAGCTTGTTGTTCGGGAGCGACGAGCAGTACTTC. Amino acid sequence: CASSLLFGSDEQYF. This chain joins TRBV5-6 and TRBJ2-7; TRBD2 is a possible D gene (6 bases). Trimming removed 1 base from V and 5 bases from J, with 13 bases in between. The CDR3 runs to 14 residues. Per the germline V gene, CDR1 is SGHDT and CDR2 is YYEEEE.

As regards this clonotype: Possible read error: a much larger clone is one base away. V is TRBV9 and J is TRBJ1-6; D remains unclear. This CDR3 region has 13 residues. Germline V CDR1 and CDR2: SGDLS, YYNGEE. CDR3 sequence reads: CASSGGNNSPLQF. CDR3 coding DNA: TGTGCCAGCAGCGGGGGAAATAATTCACCCCTCCAATTT.

This clonotype was picked up a small number of times. CDR3 in amino acids: CASSYRRRYLSTDTQYF. CDR3 nucleotides: TGTGCCAGCAGTTACCGCAGACGATATCTTAGCACAGATACGCAGTATTTT. The V call is TRBV6-5, the J call TRBJ2-3; D not certain. Germline lookup yields CDR1 MNHEY and CDR2 SVGAGI. The germline V and J ends were trimmed by 2 bases and 0 bases, with 15 bases remaining between them. The CDR3 is 17 amino acids.

V usage is TRBV7-2 and J usage is TRBJ1-4; no reliable D call. This CDR3 has 14 amino acids. The ends were cut back, 5 bases at V and 5 bases at J, with 12 bases in the middle. CDR1 is SGHTA, CDR2 FQGNSA, per germline. The CDR3 region is CASSREGLNEKLFF. The CDR3 DNA reads TGTGCCAGCAGCCGTGAGGGTCTCAATGAAAAACTGTTTTTT.

This clonotype was picked up a small number of times. The chain recombines TRBV18 with TRBJ2-4, with 7 bases identical to TRBD1. Germline V CDR1 and CDR2: KGHSH, LQKENI. This CDR3 comprises 14 residues. V dropped 3 bases and J dropped 4; count of bases not matched to a gene: 3. CDR3 residues: CASSPGTAKNIQYF. CDR3 bases: TGTGCCAGCTCACCTGGGACAGCGAAAAACATTCAGTACTTC.

The V call is TRBV20-1, the J call TRBJ2-7; D might be TRBD2 (6 bases). Looked up from germline, CDR1 is DFQATT and CDR2 is SNEGSKA (reference sequence). This CDR3 contains 16 residues. Trimming pared 0 bases from V and 3 bases from J, leaving 18 bases between. CDR3 DNA: TGCAGTGCTAGAGATCGGAGGGGATCTAATCGCTACGAGCAGTACTTC. It specifies CSARDRRGSNRYEQYF.

V and J are TRBV3-1 and TRBJ2-2; D perhaps matches TRBD2 (5 bases). CDR1 LGHDT and CDR2 YNNKEL come from the germline V gene (reference sequence). This CDR3 spans 16 amino acids. V was trimmed by 0 bases and J by 1 base, leaving 9 bases between them. CDR3 DNA sequence: TGTGCCAGCAGCCAAGATACTAGGTGGAACACCGGGGAGCTGTTTTTT. Encoded protein: CASSQDTRWNTGELFF.

This clonotype was seen a few times. The chain combines TRBV6-1 with TRBJ1-2, with D possibly matching TRBD1 (5 bases). Germline CDR1 is MNHNS and CDR2 is SASEGT. V gave up 4 bases and J gave up 6 bases, with 15 bases separating them. This CDR3 region has 14 residues. As DNA, the CDR3 is TGTGCCAGCAGTGCCCGTCAACAGGTTAATGGCTACACCTTC. This gives the protein CASSARQQVNGYTF.

The rearrangement joins TRBV5-1 to TRBJ1-1; tentatively, D is TRBD1 (6 bases). V was cut by 4 bases and J by 6 bases, with 16 bases left in between. From germline, CDR1 is SGHRS and CDR2 YFSETQ. The CDR3 loop spans 14 amino acids. The CDR3 reads CASSKLQGGAEAFF. CDR3 coding DNA: TGCGCCAGCAGCAAACTACAGGGAGGGGCTGAAGCTTTCTTT.

The chain combines TRBV19 with TRBJ2-3; D possibly matches TRBD1 or TRBD2 (5 bases each). The V and J ends lost 7 bases and 0 bases respectively, with 8 bases between them. This CDR3 region has 13 residues. CDR1 is LNHDA, CDR2 SQIVND, per germline (reference sequence). Here the CDR3 DNA reads TGTGCCAGTAAGGGACCGAGCACAGATACGCAGTATTTT. This sequence encodes CASKGPSTDTQYF.